The next 2 T cell receptor beta chains were all read from a single sample in a study of response to subunit inactivated influenza vaccine. TCRdb reprocessed the RT-PCR reads via MiXCR and lists one record per CDR3 protein. Of roughly 700,000 distinct CDR3 sequences listed, 11% to 15% were seen once; the top ten hold around 7.3%. The sample in question was PBMCs from blood, obtained 14 days before vaccination. The receptors originated from a man in his fifties who received an inactivated influenza vaccine.

The CDR3 loop is CARVPPGQGLSAFF. CDR3 nucleotides: TGTGCCAGGGTCCCTCCGGGACAGGGGCTCTCTGCTTTCTTT. This chain links TRBV12-3 or TRBV12-4 with TRBJ1-1, with 10 bases that match TRBD1. This CDR3 contains 14 residues. V dropped 9 bases and J dropped 11; count of bases not matched to a gene: 15.

About this clonotype itself: Mismatch with germline at one junction end may stem from a read error. This rearrangement joins TRBV20-1 to TRBJ2-3, with 10 bases matching TRBD2. The CDR3 contains 11 residues. From germline, CDR1 is DFQATT and CDR2 SNEGSKA (reference sequence). The chain's CDR3 is CSASRLAGADF. Written as DNA, the CDR3 is TGCAGTGCTAGTCGCCTAGCGGGGGCGGATTTT.